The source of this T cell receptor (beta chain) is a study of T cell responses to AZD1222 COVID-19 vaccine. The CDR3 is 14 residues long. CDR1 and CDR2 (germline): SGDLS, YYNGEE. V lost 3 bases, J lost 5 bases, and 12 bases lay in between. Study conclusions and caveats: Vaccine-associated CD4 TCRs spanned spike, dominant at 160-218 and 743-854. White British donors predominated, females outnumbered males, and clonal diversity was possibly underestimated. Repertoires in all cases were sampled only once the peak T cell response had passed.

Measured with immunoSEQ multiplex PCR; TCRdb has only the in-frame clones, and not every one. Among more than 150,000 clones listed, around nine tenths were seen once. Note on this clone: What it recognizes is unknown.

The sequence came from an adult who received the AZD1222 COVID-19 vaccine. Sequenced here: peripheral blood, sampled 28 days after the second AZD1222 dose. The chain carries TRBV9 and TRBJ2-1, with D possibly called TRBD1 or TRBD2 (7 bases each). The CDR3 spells CASSARGGHNEQFF. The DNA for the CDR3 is TGTGCCAGCAGCGCCAGGGGGGGCCACAATGAGCAGTTCTTC.